Listed below are T cell receptor beta chains from one sample, sequenced in a study of shared clonotypes between healthy human individuals. The table came from immunoSEQ multiplex PCR; TCRdb's copy has only in-frame clones and leaves some out. The sample has about 750,000 clones, over 90% seen once. Sequencing was carried out using naive CD8+ T cells sorted from blood. The receptors originated from a man younger than 40 in good health. Each CDR3 is given with its conserved first and last residue. A D gene is named only where the DNA matches it firmly. Part of the rows lack a size; the others show once, few, many or a class for expanded clones.

>TRBJ2-1|15|.|.|TRBV9
TGTGCCAGCAGCGTATTTGGGACCCCGCGGAATGAGCAGTTCTTC
CASSVFGTPRNEQFF
>TRBJ2-7|12|.|.|TRBV7-9
TGTGCCAGCAGCTCAATCTCCTACGAGCAGTACTTC
CASSSISYEQYF
>TRBJ2-1|19|.|.|TRBV28
TGTGCCAGCAGTTTAGAAAGCGCTAGTTTGTGGGGGTTCTACAATGAGCAGTTCTTC
CASSLESASLWGFYNEQFF
>TRBJ1-4|15|.|.|TRBV7-2
TGTGCCAGCAGCCGTACGGACCTAGGGAATGAAAAACTGTTTTTT
CASSRTDLGNEKLFF
>TRBJ2-3|15|TRBD1|.|TRBV7-9
TGTGCCAGCAGCTTAGCGACAGGGGCCACAGATACGCAGTATTTT
CASSLATGATDTQYF
>TRBJ1-1|16|.|.|TRBV4-1
TGCGCCAGCAGCCACGGGACTTTGGAGAGGAACACTGAAGCTTTCTTT
CASSHGTLERNTEAFF
>TRBJ2-7|14|.|.|TRBV2
TGTGCCAGCAGTGAAGAACCAGGAGACTACGAGCAGTACTTC
CASSEEPGDYEQYF
>TRBJ2-7|15|TRBD2|once|TRBV6-5
TGTGCCAGCAGTTTGAGCGGGGACTACTCCTACGAGCAGTACTTC
CASSLSGDYSYEQYF
>TRBJ2-1|11|.|.|TRBV29-1
TGCAGCGTTCCAGGGGAGCGTGAGCAGTTCTTC
CSVPGEREQFF
>TRBJ2-7|14|TRBD2|once|TRBV9
TGTGCCAGCAGCAAGACTAGCGGAGGTTACGAGCAGTACTTC
CASSKTSGGYEQYF
>TRBJ2-7|17|TRBD1|.|TRBV7-9
TGTGCCAGCAGCTCGGGGACAGGGATGCCCCTCCCCTACGAGCAGTACTTC
CASSSGTGMPLPYEQYF
>TRBJ2-5|16|.|.|TRBV14
TGTGCCAGCAGCCAACTCGGGACTCCCGGACAAGAGACCCAGTACTTC
CASSQLGTPGQETQYF
>TRBJ2-3|18|.|.|TRBV13
TGTGCCAGCAGCTTAGAAGGCAGCGGCCCTGTCGAGGTAGATACGCAGTATTTT
CASSLEGSGPVEVDTQYF
>TRBJ2-7|14|.|.|TRBV9
TGTGCCAGCAGCGCATGGGACGGAGACTACGAGCAGTACTTC
CASSAWDGDYEQYF
>TRBJ2-7|13|.|.|TRBV7-3
TGTGCCAGCAGCTTAGAGCTCGGTTACGAGCAGTACTTC
CASSLELGYEQYF
>TRBJ2-7|14|.|.|TRBV6-1
TGTGCCAGCAGGACCCGTTCGGCGGGCTACGAGCAGTACTTC
CASRTRSAGYEQYF
>TRBJ1-1|15|TRBD1|.|TRBV12-5
TGTGCTAGTGGTTCCGCTGGACAGGGGAGCACTGAAGCTTTCTTT
CASGSAGQGSTEAFF
>TRBJ2-7|14|TRBD1|.|TRBV7-9
TGTGCCAGCTCTAAACAGGGGCGAACCTACGAGCAGTACTTC
CASSKQGRTYEQYF
>TRBJ1-5|15|.|.|TRBV5-8
TGTGCCAGCAGCTCGATGGACGGGAGCAATCAGCCCCAGCATTTT
CASSSMDGSNQPQHF
>TRBJ2-7|15|.|.|TRBV27
TGTGCCAGCAGTCCAGGGACATCCAGCTCCTACGAGCAGTACTTC
CASSPGTSSSYEQYF
>TRBJ1-1|13|.|.|TRBV6-6
TGTGCCAGCAGTTACTCAGTGGACACTGAAGCTTTCTTT
CASSYSVDTEAFF
>TRBJ2-2|13|.|.|TRBV27
TGTGCCAGCAGTTTAAGAGGTACCGGGGAGCTGTTTTTT
CASSLRGTGELFF
>TRBJ2-7|16|.|.|TRBV28
TGTGCCAGCAGTTTAAGCCCAAACCAACCATCCTACGAGCAGTACTTC
CASSLSPNQPSYEQYF
>TRBJ2-2|13|.|.|TRBV29-1
TGCAGCGTTGATCAAGCGAACACCGGGGAGCTGTTTTTT
CSVDQANTGELFF
>TRBJ2-2|16|.|.|TRBV7-9
TGTGCCAGCATCCCCACAGGGCCTGCGAACACCGGGGAGCTGTTTTTT
CASIPTGPANTGELFF
>TRBJ2-7|12|.|.|TRBV5-1
TGCGCCAGCAGCTTAGAGGGGCCTGAGCAGTACTTC
CASSLEGPEQYF
>TRBJ1-5|14|.|.|TRBV15
TGTGCCACGGGAGCGCGGGGTGGCAATCAGCCCCAGCATTTT
CATGARGGNQPQHF
>TRBJ2-2|14|TRBD2|.|TRBV19
TGTGCCAGTAGTGTGGCTAGCGGAACCGGGGAGCTGTTTTTT
CASSVASGTGELFF
>TRBJ2-7|13|.|.|TRBV2
TGTGCCAGCAATCTCCCCAGTGGCAACGAGCAGTACTTC
CASNLPSGNEQYF
>TRBJ2-2|16|TRBD1|.|TRBV19
TGTGCCAGTAATAGTCCGGACAGGGGGCTTACCGGGGAGCTGTTTTTT
CASNSPDRGLTGELFF
>TRBJ2-5|16|TRBD2|.|TRBV6-6
TGTGCCAGCAGTTATGGAAGGACTAGACGTCAAGAGACCCAGTACTTC
CASSYGRTRRQETQYF
>TRBJ1-2|15|.|.|TRBV7-9
TGTGCCAGCAGCTTAGTCGTGGGGGGCGCGAAGGGCTACACCTTC
CASSLVVGGAKGYTF
>TRBJ2-3|15|.|.|TRBV28
TGTGCCAGCAGTTTGATTCCCTCGGGGGCTCAGACGCAGTATTTT
CASSLIPSGAQTQYF
>TRBJ2-7|13|.|once|TRBV5-5
TGTGCCAGCAGCCCGGGACCGGGATACGAGCAGTACTTC
CASSPGPGYEQYF